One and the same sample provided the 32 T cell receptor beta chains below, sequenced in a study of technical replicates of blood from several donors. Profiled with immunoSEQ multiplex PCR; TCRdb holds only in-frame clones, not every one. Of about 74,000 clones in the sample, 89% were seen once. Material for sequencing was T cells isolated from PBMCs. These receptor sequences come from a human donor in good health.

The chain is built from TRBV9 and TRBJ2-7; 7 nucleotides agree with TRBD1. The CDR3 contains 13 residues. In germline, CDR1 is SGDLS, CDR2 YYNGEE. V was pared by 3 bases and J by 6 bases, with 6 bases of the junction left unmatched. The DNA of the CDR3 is TGTGCCAGCAGCGGAAAACAGGGGCCCGAGCAGTACTTC. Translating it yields CASSGKQGPEQYF.

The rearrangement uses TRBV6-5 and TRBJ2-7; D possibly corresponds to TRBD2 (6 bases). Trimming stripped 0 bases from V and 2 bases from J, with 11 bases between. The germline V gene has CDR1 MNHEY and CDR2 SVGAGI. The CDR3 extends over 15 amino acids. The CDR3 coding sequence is TGTGCCAGCAGTTACTCGGGGACTGGGACCTACGAGCAGTACTTC. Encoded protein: CASSYSGTGTYEQYF.

The CDR3 region has the DNA TGTGCCAGCAGCCTCCCTACAGATACGCAGTATTTT. Translated, it gives CASSLPTDTQYF. The genes are TRBV11-2 and TRBJ2-3; D gene ambiguous. V gave up 5 bases and J gave up 3 bases, with 6 bases separating them. From germline, CDR1 is SGHAT and CDR2 FQNNGV. The length of the CDR3 is 12 residues.

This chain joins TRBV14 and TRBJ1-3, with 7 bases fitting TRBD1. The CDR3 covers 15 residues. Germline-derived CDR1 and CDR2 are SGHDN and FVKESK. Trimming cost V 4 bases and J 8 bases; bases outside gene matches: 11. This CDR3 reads CASSPRGAGGDTIYF. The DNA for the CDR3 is TGTGCCAGCAGCCCAAGAGGGGCAGGGGGAGACACCATATATTTT.

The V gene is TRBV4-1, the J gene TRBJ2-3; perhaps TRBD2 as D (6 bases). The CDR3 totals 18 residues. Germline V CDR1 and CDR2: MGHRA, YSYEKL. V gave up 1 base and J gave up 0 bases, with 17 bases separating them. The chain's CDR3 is CASSQARAGSASTDTQYF. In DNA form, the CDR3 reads TGCGCCAGCAGCCAAGCTCGAGCGGGTTCCGCTAGCACAGATACGCAGTATTTT.

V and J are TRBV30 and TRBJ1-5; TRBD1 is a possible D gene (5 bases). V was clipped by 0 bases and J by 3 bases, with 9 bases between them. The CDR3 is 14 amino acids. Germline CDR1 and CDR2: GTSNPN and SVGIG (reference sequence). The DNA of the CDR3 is TGTGCCTGGAGTGTACAGGTTCTCAATCAGCCCCAGCATTTT. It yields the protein CAWSVQVLNQPQHF. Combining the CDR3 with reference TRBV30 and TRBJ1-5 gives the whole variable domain SQTIHQWPATLVQPVGSPLSLECTVEGTSNPNLYWYRQAAGRGLQLLFYSVGIGQISSEVPQNLSASRPQDRQFILSSKKLLLSDSGFYLCAWSVQVLNQPQHFGDGTRLSIL.

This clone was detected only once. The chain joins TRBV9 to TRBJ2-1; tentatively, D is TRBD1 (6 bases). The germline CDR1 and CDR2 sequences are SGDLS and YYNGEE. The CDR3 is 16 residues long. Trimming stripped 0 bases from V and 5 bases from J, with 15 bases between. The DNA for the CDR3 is TGTGCCAGCAGCGTAGTAGCCCAGGGGAATGACAATGAGCAGTTCTTC. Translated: CASSVVAQGNDNEQFF. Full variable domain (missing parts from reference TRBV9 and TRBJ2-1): DSGVTQTPKHLITATGQRVTLRCSPRSGDLSVYWYQQSLDQGLQFLIQYYNGEERAKGNILERFSAQQFPDLHSELNLSSLELGDSALYFCASSVVAQGNDNEQFFGPGTRLTVL.

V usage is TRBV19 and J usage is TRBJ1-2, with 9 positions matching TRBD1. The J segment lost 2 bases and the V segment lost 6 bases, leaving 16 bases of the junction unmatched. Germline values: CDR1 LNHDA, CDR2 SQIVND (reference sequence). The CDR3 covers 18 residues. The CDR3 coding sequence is TGTGCCAGTAGCAAAAAGAGGACAGGGGAGGAGTTGAACTATGGCTACACCTTC. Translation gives CASSKKRTGEELNYGYTF. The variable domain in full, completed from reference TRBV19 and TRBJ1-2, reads DGGITQSPKYLFRKEGQNVTLSCEQNLNHDAMYWYRQDPGQGLRLIYYSQIVNDFQKGDIAEGYSVSREKKESFPLTVTSAQKNPTAFYLCASSKKRTGEELNYGYTFGSGTRLTVV.

The CDR3 DNA reads TGTGCCAGCAGCTTAGGGTCAGGCCCCCCAAACATTCAGTACTTC. This translates into CASSLGSGPPNIQYF. The chain joins TRBV7-2 to TRBJ2-4; D call uncertain. Germline lookup yields CDR1 SGHTA and CDR2 FQGNSA. The CDR3 spans 15 residues. Trimming took 1 base from V and 6 from J, leaving 13 bases between them.

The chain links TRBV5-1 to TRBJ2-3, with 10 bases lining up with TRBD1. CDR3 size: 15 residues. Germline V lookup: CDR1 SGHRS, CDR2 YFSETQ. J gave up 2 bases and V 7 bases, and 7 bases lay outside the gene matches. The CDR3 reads CASEKGQGITDTQYF. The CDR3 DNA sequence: TGCGCCAGCGAAAAGGGACAGGGGATCACAGATACGCAGTATTTT.

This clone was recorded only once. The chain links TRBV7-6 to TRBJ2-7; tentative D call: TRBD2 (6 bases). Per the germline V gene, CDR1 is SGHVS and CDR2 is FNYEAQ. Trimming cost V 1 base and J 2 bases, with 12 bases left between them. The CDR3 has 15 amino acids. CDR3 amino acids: CASSLVGGMAYEQYF. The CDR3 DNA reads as TGTGCCAGCAGCTTAGTCGGAGGGATGGCCTACGAGCAGTACTTC.

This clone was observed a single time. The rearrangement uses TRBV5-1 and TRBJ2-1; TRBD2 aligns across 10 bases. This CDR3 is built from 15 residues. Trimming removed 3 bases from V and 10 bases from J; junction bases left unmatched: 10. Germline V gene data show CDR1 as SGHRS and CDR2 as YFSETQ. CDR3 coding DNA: TGCGCCAGCAGCTCCGGGACTAGCGAACCACGGGAGCAGTTCTTC. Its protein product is CASSSGTSEPREQFF.

The CDR3 bases are TGTGCCAGCAGTTTAGGGAGGGTCGGCTATGAGCAGTTCTTC. Protein product: CASSLGRVGYEQFF. The chain recombines TRBV27 with TRBJ2-1; TRBD2 aligns across 7 bases. V trimming: 2 bases; J trimming: 8 bases; junction bases outside the gene matches: 6. This CDR3 is 14 amino acids long. The germline V gene encodes CDR1 MNHEY and CDR2 SMNVEV (reference sequence).

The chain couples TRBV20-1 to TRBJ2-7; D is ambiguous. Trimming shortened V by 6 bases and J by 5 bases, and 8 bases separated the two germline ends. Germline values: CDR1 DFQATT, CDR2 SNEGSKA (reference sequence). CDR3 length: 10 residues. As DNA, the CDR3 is TGCAGTGCCTTAGTTGACGAGCAGTACTTC. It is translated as CSALVDEQYF.

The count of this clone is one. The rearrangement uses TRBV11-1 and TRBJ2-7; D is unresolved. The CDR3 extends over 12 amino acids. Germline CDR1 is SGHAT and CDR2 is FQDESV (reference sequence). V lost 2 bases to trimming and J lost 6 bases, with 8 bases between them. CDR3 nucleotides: TGTGCCAGCAGCTTAACTTCGCTCGAGCAGTACTTC. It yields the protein CASSLTSLEQYF.

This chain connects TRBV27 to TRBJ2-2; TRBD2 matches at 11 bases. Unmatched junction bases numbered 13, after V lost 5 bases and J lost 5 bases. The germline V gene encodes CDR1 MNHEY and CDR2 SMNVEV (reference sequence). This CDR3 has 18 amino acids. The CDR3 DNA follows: TGTGCCAGCAGTCACTACCGACCTAGCGGGAGGCCTACCGGGGAGCTGTTTTTT. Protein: CASSHYRPSGRPTGELFF.

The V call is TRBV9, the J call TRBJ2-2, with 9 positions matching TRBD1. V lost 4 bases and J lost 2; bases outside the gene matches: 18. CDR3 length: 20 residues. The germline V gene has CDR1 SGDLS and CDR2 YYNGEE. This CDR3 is CASSSTASSRDRANTGELFF. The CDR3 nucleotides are TGTGCCAGCAGCTCCACGGCCAGTTCCCGGGACAGGGCAAACACCGGGGAGCTGTTTTTT.

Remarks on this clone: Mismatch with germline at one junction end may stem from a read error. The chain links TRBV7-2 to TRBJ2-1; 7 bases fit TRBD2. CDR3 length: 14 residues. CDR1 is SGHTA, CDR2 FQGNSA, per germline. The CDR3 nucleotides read TGTGCCAGCAGCTTGCGGCGGGGGTACAGTGAGCAGTTCTTC. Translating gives CASSLRRGYSEQFF.

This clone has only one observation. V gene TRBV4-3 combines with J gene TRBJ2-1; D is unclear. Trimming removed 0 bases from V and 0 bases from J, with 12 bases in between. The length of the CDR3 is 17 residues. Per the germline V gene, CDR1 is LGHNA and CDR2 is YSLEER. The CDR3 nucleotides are TGCGCCAGCAGCCAAGATAGACAACTGAGCTCCTACAATGAGCAGTTCTTC. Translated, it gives CASSQDRQLSSYNEQFF.

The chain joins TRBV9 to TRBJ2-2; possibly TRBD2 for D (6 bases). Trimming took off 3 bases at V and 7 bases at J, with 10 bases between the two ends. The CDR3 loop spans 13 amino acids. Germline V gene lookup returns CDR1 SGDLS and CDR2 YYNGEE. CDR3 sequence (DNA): TGTGCCAGCAGCGAGGAGGGCATCGGGGAGCTGTTTTTT. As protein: CASSEEGIGELFF.

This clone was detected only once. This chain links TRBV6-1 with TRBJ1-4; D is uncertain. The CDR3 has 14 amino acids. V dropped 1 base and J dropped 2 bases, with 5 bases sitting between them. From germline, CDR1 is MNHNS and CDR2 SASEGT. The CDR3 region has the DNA TGTGCCAGCAGTGAAGTTCTGACTAATGAAAAACTGTTTTTT. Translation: CASSEVLTNEKLFF.

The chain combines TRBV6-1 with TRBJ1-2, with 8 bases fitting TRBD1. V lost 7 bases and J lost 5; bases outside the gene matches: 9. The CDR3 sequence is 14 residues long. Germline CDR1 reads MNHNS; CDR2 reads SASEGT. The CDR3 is CASTTWTGFYGYTF. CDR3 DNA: TGTGCCAGCACCACGTGGACAGGGTTTTATGGCTACACCTTC.

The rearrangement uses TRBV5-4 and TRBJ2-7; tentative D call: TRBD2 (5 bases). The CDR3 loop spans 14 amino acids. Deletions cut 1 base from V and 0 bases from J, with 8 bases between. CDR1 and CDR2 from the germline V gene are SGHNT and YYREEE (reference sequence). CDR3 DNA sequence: TGTGCCAGCAGCTTGCTAGGAGGCTCCTACGAGCAGTACTTC. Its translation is CASSLLGGSYEQYF.

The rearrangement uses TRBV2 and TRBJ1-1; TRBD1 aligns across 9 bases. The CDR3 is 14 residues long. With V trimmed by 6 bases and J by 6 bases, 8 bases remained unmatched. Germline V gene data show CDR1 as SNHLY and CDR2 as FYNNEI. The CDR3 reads CASSDGQGSAEAFF. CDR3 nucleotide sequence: TGTGCCAGCAGCGACGGACAGGGGTCGGCTGAAGCTTTCTTT. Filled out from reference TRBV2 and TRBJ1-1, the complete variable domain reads EPEVTQTPSHQVTQMGQEVILRCVPISNHLYFYWYRQILGQKVEFLVSFYNNEISEKSEIFDDQFSVERPDGSNFTLKIRSTKLEDSAMYFCASSDGQGSAEAFFGQGTRLTVV.

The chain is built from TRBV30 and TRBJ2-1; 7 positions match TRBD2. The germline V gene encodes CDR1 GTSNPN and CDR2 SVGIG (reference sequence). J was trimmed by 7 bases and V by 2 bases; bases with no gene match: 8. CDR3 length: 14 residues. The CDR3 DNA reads TGTGCCTGGAGTAGACTAGCATGGGGGAATGAGCAGTTCTTC. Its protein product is CAWSRLAWGNEQFF.

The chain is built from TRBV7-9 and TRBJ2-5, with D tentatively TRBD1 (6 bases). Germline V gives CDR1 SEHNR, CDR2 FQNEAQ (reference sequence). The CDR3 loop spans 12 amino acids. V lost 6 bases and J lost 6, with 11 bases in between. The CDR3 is CASRQGLQTQYF. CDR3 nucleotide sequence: TGTGCCAGCAGACAGGGTCTGCAGACCCAGTACTTC.

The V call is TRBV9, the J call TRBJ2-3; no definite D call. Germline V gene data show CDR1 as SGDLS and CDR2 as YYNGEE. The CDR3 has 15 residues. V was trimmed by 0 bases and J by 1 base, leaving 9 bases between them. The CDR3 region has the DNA TGTGCCAGCAGCGTAGCTTTTAGTGGCACAGATACGCAGTATTTT. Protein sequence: CASSVAFSGTDTQYF.

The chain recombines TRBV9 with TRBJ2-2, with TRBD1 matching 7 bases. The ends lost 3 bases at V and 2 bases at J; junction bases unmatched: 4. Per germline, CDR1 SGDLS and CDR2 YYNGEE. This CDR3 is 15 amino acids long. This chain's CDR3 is CASSAGTANTGELFF. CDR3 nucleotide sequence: TGTGCCAGCAGCGCCGGGACAGCTAACACCGGGGAGCTGTTTTTT.

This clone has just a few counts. Here the CDR3 reads CASSGPRGNTGELFF. Here the CDR3 DNA reads TGTGCCAGCAGCGGACCCAGGGGAAACACCGGGGAGCTGTTTTTT. The chain combines TRBV9 with TRBJ2-2; possibly TRBD1 for D (6 bases). V lost 3 bases to trimming and J lost 2 bases, with 11 bases between them. Germline lookup yields CDR1 SGDLS and CDR2 YYNGEE. The CDR3 length is 15 residues.

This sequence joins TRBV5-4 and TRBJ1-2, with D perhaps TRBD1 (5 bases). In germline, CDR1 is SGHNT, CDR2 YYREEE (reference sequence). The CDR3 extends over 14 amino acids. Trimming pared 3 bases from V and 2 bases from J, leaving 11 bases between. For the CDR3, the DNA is TGTGCCAGCAGCTGGCGGACACTGAACTATGGCTACACCTTC. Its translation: CASSWRTLNYGYTF.

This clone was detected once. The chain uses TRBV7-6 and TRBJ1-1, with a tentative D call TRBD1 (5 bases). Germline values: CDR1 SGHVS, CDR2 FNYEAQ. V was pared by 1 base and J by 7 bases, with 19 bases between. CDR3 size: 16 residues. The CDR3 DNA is TGTGCCAGCAGCTTAGGTGATATTTTAGGGGTCGGTGAAGCTTTCTTT. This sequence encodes CASSLGDILGVGEAFF.

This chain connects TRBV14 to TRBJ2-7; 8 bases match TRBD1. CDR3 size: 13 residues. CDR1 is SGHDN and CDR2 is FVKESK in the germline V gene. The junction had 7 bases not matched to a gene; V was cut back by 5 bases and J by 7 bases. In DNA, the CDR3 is TGTGCCAGCAGCGGGACAGGCTTTGGGGAGCAGTACTTC. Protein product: CASSGTGFGEQYF.